One and the same sample provided the 20 T cell receptor beta chains below, sequenced in a study of blood T cell dynamics during melanoma immunotherapy. The time point denotes: week 3, after first cycle of checkpoint inhibitor. The protocol was immunoSEQ multiplex PCR, while the TCRdb copy is restricted to in-frame clones and leaves out a portion. The repertoire holds roughly 6,700 clones, with roughly 84% as singletons. The sample here was blood, taken from a patient treated with checkpoint blockade. These receptors came from a human donor with melanoma. Some clones in this sample may be carry-over from other donors' samples.

The chain links TRBV6-5 to TRBJ2-1, with 10 bases aligning to TRBD2. The germline V gene encodes CDR1 MNHEY and CDR2 SVGAGI. The CDR3 has 14 amino acids. J gave up 8 bases and V 5 bases, and 6 bases lay outside the gene matches. CDR3 in amino acids: CASSPSGGAHEQFF. CDR3 sequence (DNA): TGTGCCAGCAGTCCAAGCGGGGGGGCCCATGAGCAGTTCTTC.

Turning to this clone: One junction end does not reproduce the germline sequence, and a read error may be involved. J is TRBJ2-5 and V is TRBV2; D not resolved. This CDR3 has 13 amino acids. Germline V CDR1 and CDR2: SNHLY, FYNNEI. CDR3 in amino acids: CASSEGMQETQYF. CDR3 bases: TGTGCCAGCAGCGAAGGGATGCAAGAGACCCAGTACTTC.

This clone was seen just once. The rearrangement uses TRBV5-1 and TRBJ1-3; a possible D gene is TRBD1 (6 bases). Trimming stripped 4 bases from V and 4 bases from J, with 15 bases between. Germline V lookup: CDR1 SGHRS, CDR2 YFSETQ. The CDR3 runs 15 residues. CDR3 nucleotide sequence: TGCGCCAGCAGCCTACAGGGCTTGGGGGGAAACACCATATATTTT. This codes for CASSLQGLGGNTIYF.

V and J are TRBV11-3 and TRBJ2-7, with D unresolved. Trimming pared 2 bases from V and 3 bases from J, leaving 5 bases between. The CDR3 length is 12 residues. The germline CDR1 and CDR2 sequences are SGHNT and YENEEA. The CDR3, as DNA: TGTGCCAGCAGCTTAACGAACTACGAGCAGTACTTC. Its translation is CASSLTNYEQYF.

This clone was recorded only once. The J gene is TRBJ2-1, the V gene TRBV2; perhaps TRBD2 as D (6 bases). Germline values: CDR1 SNHLY, CDR2 FYNNEI. V was cut by 2 bases and J by 0 bases, with 29 bases left in between. The CDR3 totals 22 residues. The CDR3 loop is CASSERARETRLSYPSYNEQFF. The CDR3 coding sequence is TGTGCCAGCAGTGAAAGGGCTAGGGAGACTAGACTGAGTTATCCCTCCTACAATGAGCAGTTCTTC.

The gene calls are TRBV6-1 and TRBJ1-5, with D possibly being TRBD1 (6 bases). Trimming took off 1 base at V and 9 bases at J, with 10 bases between the two ends. Germline V gives CDR1 MNHNS, CDR2 SASEGT. The CDR3 has 13 amino acids. CDR3 nucleotide sequence: TGTGCCAGCAGTGAAGAAGGGGGACGGCCCCAGCATTTT. Translating it yields CASSEEGGRPQHF.

This rearrangement joins TRBV4-3 to TRBJ1-5, with a tentative D call TRBD1 (5 bases). Germline V gene sequence: CDR1 LGHNA, CDR2 YSLEER. Trimming removed 0 bases at V and 3 bases at J, with 15 bases between. This CDR3 spans 17 amino acids. The CDR3, as DNA: TGCGCCAGCAGCCAAGATGGGACGCCGGGTCACAATCAGCCCCAGCATTTT. This translates into CASSQDGTPGHNQPQHF.

The chain employs TRBV5-6 and TRBJ1-1; D might be TRBD1 (6 bases). Trimming removed 3 bases at V and 3 bases at J, with 15 bases between. Germline V gives CDR1 SGHDT, CDR2 YYEEEE. The CDR3 consists of 15 residues. The CDR3 DNA follows: TGTGCCAGCAGCTCCTGGCCACAGGGCCACACTGAAGCTTTCTTT. Translation gives CASSSWPQGHTEAFF.

This clone has only one observation. This sequence joins TRBV4-3 and TRBJ2-5; 10 positions match TRBD2. The germline gives CDR1 LGHNA, CDR2 YSLEER. The length of the CDR3 is 14 residues. The ends lost 4 bases at V and 9 bases at J; junction bases unmatched: 8. The CDR3 region is CASSRRPAGGPQYF. CDR3 coding DNA: TGCGCCAGCAGCCGGAGACCAGCGGGGGGGCCCCAGTACTTC.

V is TRBV28 and J is TRBJ2-4; the D gene is possibly TRBD1 (6 bases). V dropped 5 bases and J dropped 12 bases, with 14 bases sitting between them. The CDR3 is made up of 12 amino acids. CDR1 is MDHEN and CDR2 is SYDVKM in the germline V gene. The CDR3 bases are TGTGCCAGCAGTAGGTGGGGGCTTGCTCAGTACTTC. Protein: CASSRWGLAQYF.

The genes are TRBV28 and TRBJ1-4; no firm D call. CDR1 MDHEN and CDR2 SYDVKM come from the germline V gene. The V gene lost 4 bases and the J gene lost 8 bases, with 14 bases spanning the gap. The length of the CDR3 is 14 residues. DNA of the CDR3: TGTGCCAGCAGTTCCCCCCCCCTATTCGAAAAACTGTTTTTT. Protein: CASSSPPLFEKLFF. Combining the CDR3 with reference TRBV28 and TRBJ1-4 gives the whole variable domain DVKVTQSSRYLVKRTGEKVFLECVQDMDHENMFWYRQDPGLGLRLIYFSYDVKMKEKGDIPEGYSVSREKKERFSLILESASTNQTSMYLCASSSPPLFEKLFFGSGTQLSVL.

The chain couples TRBV5-5 to TRBJ1-2; TRBD1 aligns across 11 bases. The V and J ends lost 4 bases and 6 bases, in that order; junction bases with no gene match: 5. Germline values: CDR1 SGHKS, CDR2 YYEKEE (reference sequence). The CDR3 is made up of 14 amino acids. The DNA of the CDR3 is TGTGCCAGCAGCCGGGACAGGGGGGGAAATGGCTACACCTTC. This translates into CASSRDRGGNGYTF.

The V and J genes are TRBV13 and TRBJ2-3, with 11 bases that match TRBD2. This CDR3 is 16 amino acids long. J gave up 5 bases and V 1 base, and 5 bases lay outside the gene matches. The germline V gene has CDR1 PRHDT and CDR2 FYEKMQ (reference sequence). The CDR3 DNA follows: TGTGCCAGCAGCTTAGAACTAGCGGGGGCCTTAGATACGCAGTATTTT. This encodes CASSLELAGALDTQYF.

This clone appeared once. The chain is built from TRBV4-1 and TRBJ2-3; 7 bases match TRBD2. Germline lookup yields CDR1 MGHRA and CDR2 YSYEKL. This CDR3 contains 17 residues. The trim removed 0 bases at V and 0 bases at J, leaving 6 bases unmatched. The CDR3 reads CASSQEWSSGSTDTQYF. The DNA of the CDR3 is TGCGCCAGCAGCCAAGAGTGGAGTAGCGGGAGCACAGATACGCAGTATTTT.

The genes are TRBV6-5 and TRBJ1-1; possibly TRBD1 for D (6 bases). CDR1 is MNHEY and CDR2 is SVGAGI in the germline V gene. Trimming removed 7 bases at V and 4 bases at J, with 19 bases between. The CDR3 spans 15 residues. This CDR3 reads CASTLNRRGGTEAFF. For the CDR3, the DNA is TGTGCCAGCACCCTAAACCGCAGGGGCGGCACTGAAGCTTTCTTT.

The chain employs TRBV5-4 and TRBJ1-2, with no clear D. From germline, CDR1 is SGHNT and CDR2 YYREEE (reference sequence). V lost 1 base, J lost 3 bases, and 7 bases lay in between. There are 13 residues in the CDR3. The CDR3 sequence is CASSLTGDYGYTF. The CDR3 DNA sequence: TGTGCCAGCAGCTTGACTGGGGACTATGGCTACACCTTC. The full variable domain, with the rest looked up from reference TRBV5-4 and TRBJ1-2, is ETGVTQSPTHLIKTRGQQVTLRCSSQSGHNTVSWYQQALGQGPQFIFQYYREEENGRGNFPPRFSGLQFPNYSSELNVNALELDDSALYLCASSLTGDYGYTFGSGTRLTVV.

The CDR3 spells CASSDSSGGTDTQYF. Here the CDR3 DNA reads TGTGCCAGCAGTGACTCGAGCGGGGGCACAGATACGCAGTATTTT. This chain connects TRBV6-4 to TRBJ2-3, with 7 bases matching TRBD2. Germline V gives CDR1 MRHNA, CDR2 SNTAGT. V lost 0 bases and J lost 1; bases outside the gene matches: 1. This CDR3 has 15 amino acids.

The V and J genes are TRBV2 and TRBJ2-5; D not certain. The germline V gene encodes CDR1 SNHLY and CDR2 FYNNEI. This CDR3 is built from 12 residues. Trimming took 2 bases from V and 7 from J, leaving 8 bases between them. CDR3 in DNA: TGTGCCAGCAGTGAAAATCCCGGGACCCAGTACTTC. Amino acid sequence: CASSENPGTQYF.

V gene TRBV2 combines with J gene TRBJ2-2, with TRBD2 matching over 15 bases. CDR1 SNHLY and CDR2 FYNNEI come from the germline V gene. The trim removed 5 bases at V and 3 bases at J, leaving 4 bases unmatched. This CDR3 comprises 17 residues. CDR3 protein: CASSRTSGGGYTGELFF. The CDR3 DNA reads TGTGCCAGCAGTCGGACTAGCGGGGGGGGATACACCGGGGAGCTGTTTTTT.

The chain has TRBV4-1 and TRBJ2-7; TRBD1 aligns across 8 bases. From germline, CDR1 is MGHRA and CDR2 YSYEKL. J was trimmed by 12 bases and V by 6 bases; bases with no gene match: 7. This CDR3 spans 11 amino acids. CDR3 sequence reads: CASRYGTGLYF. The DNA for the CDR3 is TGCGCCAGCAGGTACGGGACAGGCCTGTACTTC.